Listed here are 25 T cell receptor beta chains from one sample, sequenced in a study of blood T cell repertoires in COVID-19. The assay was immunoSEQ multiplex PCR, and TCRdb's table has in-frame clones only and misses some. The sample lists approximately 200,000 clones, roughly four fifths occurring once. The sequencing input was peripheral blood. The receptors were gathered from a human donor with acute or convalescent COVID-19. The donor label of this sample is uncertain.

This rearrangement joins TRBV18 to TRBJ2-7, with a weak D call TRBD2 (6 bases). V was trimmed by 6 bases and J by 1 base, leaving 13 bases between them. Germline V gene sequence: CDR1 KGHSH, CDR2 LQKENI. This CDR3 has 14 amino acids. CDR3 DNA: TGTGCCAGCTCCCCCGAGACTAGTTCCTACGAGCAGTACTTC. Protein product: CASSPETSSYEQYF. Drawing the rest from reference TRBV18 and TRBJ2-7, the complete variable domain is NAGVMQNPRHLVRRRGQEARLRCSPMKGHSHVYWYRQLPEEGLKFMVYLQKENIIDESGMPKERFSAEFPKEGPSILRIQQVVRGDSAAYFCASSPETSSYEQYFGPGTRLTVT.

The rearrangement uses TRBV14 and TRBJ1-1; 10 bases match TRBD1. From germline, CDR1 is SGHDN and CDR2 FVKESK. Trimming at V came to 1 base and at J to 6 bases, leaving 5 bases not matched to a gene. The CDR3 runs 15 residues. The CDR3 protein is CASSQVAGQGPEAFF. DNA for the CDR3: TGTGCCAGCAGCCAAGTTGCGGGACAGGGGCCTGAAGCTTTCTTT.

This clone was picked up a small number of times. The V gene is TRBV10-3, the J gene TRBJ2-1; 7 bases agree with TRBD2. The CDR3 length is 14 residues. Germline CDR1 is ENHRY and CDR2 is SYGVKD. V lost 11 bases, J lost 8 bases, and 15 bases stayed unmatched. For the CDR3, the DNA is TGTGCCCTCTCTCGAGCGGGAAATAGGGATGAGCAGTTCTTC. This codes for CALSRAGNRDEQFF.

The chain has TRBV6-5 and TRBJ2-7, with 7 bases matching TRBD2. V shed 7 bases, J shed 11 bases, and the junction held 8 bases outside the gene matches. CDR3 length: 11 residues. Germline CDR1 MNHEY, CDR2 SVGAGI. CDR3 bases: TGTGCCAGCAAAGCGGGGTGGGTGGAGTACTTC. Amino acids: CASKAGWVEYF.

This clone was detected only a few times. The J gene is TRBJ1-2, the V gene TRBV11-2; 7 bases map to TRBD1. The V and J ends lost 3 bases and 2 bases, in that order; junction bases with no gene match: 3. CDR1 is SGHAT, CDR2 FQNNGV, per germline. The CDR3 is 14 amino acids. The CDR3 nucleotides read TGTGCCAGCAGCTTCTCGACAGGGAACTATGGCTACACCTTC. Its protein product is CASSFSTGNYGYTF.

The rearrangement links TRBV28 to TRBJ2-7, with 9 bases fitting TRBD2. Germline CDR1 is MDHEN and CDR2 is SYDVKM. The CDR3 spans 14 residues. V was pared by 7 bases and J by 1 base, with 5 bases of the junction left unmatched. This CDR3 is CASKREAKSYEQYF. Written as DNA, the CDR3 is TGTGCCAGCAAGCGGGAGGCAAAATCCTACGAGCAGTACTTC.

CDR3 residues: CASRPTGTSGNTIYF. CDR3 sequence (DNA): TGTGCCAGCAGACCTACAGGGACCTCTGGAAACACCATATATTTT. The genes are TRBV6-2 or TRBV6-3 and TRBJ1-3; possibly TRBD1 for D (6 bases). Germline assignment: CDR1 MNHEY and CDR2 SVGEGT. The CDR3 spans 15 residues. V shed 6 bases and J shed 0 bases, with 12 bases lying between them.

The chain carries TRBV3-1 (or the pseudogene TRBV3-2) and TRBJ2-7; 9 bases line up with TRBD2. The length of the CDR3 is 17 residues. Germline trimming cut 4 bases from V and 2 bases from J; bases unmatched to any gene: 12. CDR1 and CDR2 from the germline V gene are LGHDT and YNNKEL (reference sequence). The CDR3, as DNA: TGTGCCAGCAGCCTCGGGACCGGGACTAGCCGTACCTACGAGCAGTACTTC. Encoded protein: CASSLGTGTSRTYEQYF.

The chain joins TRBV9 to TRBJ2-1, with 8 bases matching TRBD2. V lost 1 base, J lost 4 bases, and 4 bases stayed unmatched. This CDR3 has 15 amino acids. Germline CDR1 is SGDLS and CDR2 is YYNGEE. The CDR3 nucleotides are TGTGCCAGCAGCGTATCTAGCGGGCTGTACAATGAGCAGTTCTTC. The encoded protein is CASSVSSGLYNEQFF.

V gene TRBV29-1 combines with J gene TRBJ1-1; 8 positions match TRBD1. CDR3 length: 14 residues. Germline V gene sequence: CDR1 SQVTM, CDR2 ANQGSEA. V lost 6 bases to trimming and J lost 1 base; unmatched junction nucleotides: 7. The CDR3 spells CSVRTGRTNTEAFF. CDR3 coding DNA: TGCAGCGTCCGGACAGGGAGGACGAACACTGAAGCTTTCTTT.

V gene TRBV11-2 combines with J gene TRBJ2-7, with D tentatively TRBD2 (5 bases). Germline V gives CDR1 SGHAT, CDR2 FQNNGV. V lost 3 bases and J lost 3, with 6 bases in between. The length of the CDR3 is 12 residues. CDR3 region: CASSFRGYEQYF. Here the CDR3 DNA reads TGTGCCAGCAGCTTTCGGGGCTACGAGCAGTACTTC.

Regarding this clone: Different DNA sequences within this sample yield the same CDR3. CDR3 DNA sequence: TGTGCCAGCAGCCAAGTGGGAGGGAACACTGAAGCTTTCTTT. It translates to CASSQVGGNTEAFF. This sequence joins TRBV3-1 (or the pseudogene TRBV3-2) and TRBJ1-1; D gene uncertain. Germline lookup yields CDR1 LGHDT and CDR2 YNNKEL (reference sequence). V was clipped by 1 base and J by 1 base, with 7 bases between them. This CDR3 spans 14 amino acids.

This chain links TRBV7-8 with TRBJ2-2; TRBD1 agrees at 10 bases. This CDR3 is built from 14 residues. Germline trimming cut 4 bases from V and 8 bases from J; bases unmatched to any gene: 4. Germline lookup yields CDR1 SGHVS and CDR2 FQNEAQ. The CDR3 DNA sequence: TGTGCCAGCAGCTCGCGGGACAGGGGTGGGGAGCTGTTTTTT. Its protein is CASSSRDRGGELFF.

This clone was detected once. The rearrangement links TRBV18 to TRBJ2-4, with D possibly being TRBD2 (5 bases). CDR1 and CDR2 (germline): KGHSH, LQKENI. The CDR3 has 13 residues. Trimming removed 4 bases at V and 3 bases at J, with 7 bases between. The CDR3 bases are TGTGCCAGCTCACGGGAGTTCAAAAACATTCAGTACTTC. Its protein product is CASSREFKNIQYF.

The chain uses TRBV21-1 and TRBJ1-1. TRBV21-1 is a known pseudogene. This CDR3 is built from 14 residues. CDR3 in amino acids: CASSKVGGDTEAFF. Written as DNA, the CDR3 is TGTGCCAGCAGCAAAGTTGGGGGGGACACTGAAGCTTTCTTT.

The J gene is TRBJ2-3, the V gene TRBV5-1; 8 bases line up with TRBD2. This CDR3 has 14 amino acids. J was trimmed by 5 bases and V by 3 bases; bases with no gene match: 5. Germline V lookup: CDR1 SGHRS, CDR2 YFSETQ. The CDR3, as DNA: TGCGCCAGCAGCTCCGGGAGGGAGGGAGATACGCAGTATTTT. It codes for CASSSGREGDTQYF.

The genes are TRBV5-1 and TRBJ2-3; TRBD2 matches 10 bases. J lost 4 bases, V lost 4 bases, and 3 bases had no gene match. CDR1 and CDR2 (germline): SGHRS, YFSETQ. The CDR3 is 14 residues long. The CDR3 region is CASSQGLAADTQYF. The CDR3 DNA is TGCGCCAGCAGCCAAGGACTAGCGGCAGATACGCAGTATTTT.

The chain combines TRBV29-1 with TRBJ1-5, with TRBD1 as a possible D gene (5 bases). V dropped 4 bases and J dropped 3 bases, with 10 bases sitting between them. The CDR3 runs 13 residues. Looked up from germline, CDR1 is SQVTM and CDR2 is ANQGSEA. In DNA form, the CDR3 reads TGCAGCGTTGGGGCAGGGTCCAATCAGCCCCAGCATTTT. It yields the protein CSVGAGSNQPQHF. The variable domain in full, completed from reference TRBV29-1 and TRBJ1-5, reads SAVISQKPSRDICQRGTSLTIQCQVDSQVTMMFWYRQQPGQSLTLIATANQGSEATYESGFVIDKFPISRPNLTFSTLTVSNMSPEDSSIYLCSVGAGSNQPQHFGDGTRLSIL.

In DNA form, the CDR3 reads TGTGCCAGCAGGTTAATAAATGAGCAGTTCTTC. As protein: CASRLINEQFF. The chain carries TRBV28 and TRBJ2-1; the D is unclear. V gave up 6 bases and J gave up 7 bases, with 7 bases separating them. Germline CDR1 reads MDHEN; CDR2 reads SYDVKM. The CDR3 extends over 11 amino acids.

The sample holds one count of this clone. This chain joins TRBV7-2 and TRBJ2-1; 7 nucleotides agree with TRBD1. From germline, CDR1 is SGHTA and CDR2 FQGNSA. After removal of 5 bases from V and 3 bases from J, the junction contained 4 bases not matched to a gene. The CDR3 extends over 14 amino acids. CDR3 loop: CASSPTGFYNEQFF. The CDR3, as DNA: TGTGCCAGCAGCCCGACAGGGTTCTACAATGAGCAGTTCTTC.

This clone showed up just a few times. The sample carries other DNA sequences with the same CDR3. The chain links TRBV6-5 to TRBJ2-1, with 8 bases that match TRBD2. CDR1 MNHEY and CDR2 SVGAGI come from the germline V gene. The CDR3 covers 14 residues. Trimming cost V 0 bases and J 7 bases; bases outside gene matches: 2. The CDR3 sequence is CASSYSGTRNEQFF. The CDR3, as DNA: TGTGCCAGCAGTTACTCGGGGACTAGAAATGAGCAGTTCTTC.

This chain links TRBV4-1 with TRBJ2-1, with TRBD2 as a possible D gene (6 bases). Germline values: CDR1 MGHRA, CDR2 YSYEKL. V was clipped by 5 bases and J by 5 bases, with 13 bases between them. The CDR3 length is 14 residues. In DNA form, the CDR3 reads TGCGCCAGCAGCAACTGGGGCGGGAACAATGAGCAGTTCTTC. Protein product: CASSNWGGNNEQFF.

The chain links TRBV5-6 to TRBJ1-1; TRBD1 matches 8 bases. Germline trimming cut 0 bases from V and 4 bases from J; bases unmatched to any gene: 8. The CDR3 loop spans 16 amino acids. Per germline, CDR1 SGHDT and CDR2 YYEEEE. This CDR3 reads CASSLGSGGAGTEAFF. CDR3 bases: TGTGCCAGCAGCTTGGGGTCAGGGGGCGCAGGCACTGAAGCTTTCTTT.

J is TRBJ1-2 and V is TRBV12-3 or TRBV12-4; possibly TRBD1 for D (5 bases). V dropped 5 bases and J dropped 3 bases, with 10 bases sitting between them. There are 13 residues in the CDR3. The CDR3, as DNA: TGTGCCAGCAGTCAGGGAAGACACTATGGCTACACCTTC. Translated, it gives CASSQGRHYGYTF.

This rearrangement joins TRBV11-2 to TRBJ1-2; unclear D gene. Germline CDR1 SGHAT, CDR2 FQNNGV. V dropped 0 bases and J dropped 0 bases, with 8 bases sitting between them. The CDR3 is 15 residues long. The CDR3 sequence is CASSLEGRSNYGYTF. CDR3 nucleotides: TGTGCCAGCAGCTTAGAGGGGAGGTCTAACTATGGCTACACCTTC.